The TCR beta chain under discussion was sequenced for a study of T cell responses to AZD1222 COVID-19 vaccine (dated by TCRdb to about 2021). Regarding the research as a whole: AZD1222 recipients whose second dose came at about 4 weeks and those whose second dose came at about 12 weeks were combined into one group, since spike-specific TCR depth and breadth did not differ between the two schedules. Trial participants were enrolled by age into 18-55, 56-69 and 70-plus year subgroups, with about 150, 28 and 57 TCR-sequenced participants respectively. A total of approximately 250 trial participants underwent TCR sequencing, of whom approximately 200 had received two doses of AZD1222 and about 25 had received two doses of the MenACWY control vaccine. Findings and caveats that apply to the study as a whole: Conclusions about previously exposed vaccinees were limited because only six AZD1222 recipients were SARS-CoV-2 seropositive at baseline. Because no samples from the day 14 peak response were available, repertoires could be characterized only after the peak T cell response. Epitopes outside the regions mutated in the B.1.351 and B.1.1.7 variants were reportedly recognized by nearly half of the unique spike-specific TCRs. Spike-specific TCR breadth and depth rose significantly after two AZD1222 doses compared with day 0 and with MenACWY recipients. In the small 56-69-year group, the increase in depth fell short of significance, most likely because of low power. Vaccine-associated CD4 TCRs spanned the whole spike protein, with dominant responses in regions 160-218 and 743-854. Participants were mostly white British, with more females than males. The authors suggested clonal diversity may have been underestimated.

The CDR3 regions of human TCRbeta chains were analyzed by immunosequencing. The published analysis was carried out like this. Repertoire TCRs were matched against a reference library of SARS-CoV-2-specific TCRs generated with the MIRA antigen-specificity platform. Breadth was defined as the fraction of unique TCRs that were SARS-CoV-2-associated. Depth was defined as the fraction of total T cells that were SARS-CoV-2-associated. Each spike-specific TCR was assigned to its reactive spike region and to a CD4 or CD8 class using the MIRA data. Log10-transformed breadth and depth values were compared by one-way ANOVA with Sidak's multiple comparisons tests. As stored in TCRdb, this immuneACCESS dataset retains in-frame rearrangements with V and J assigned. A fraction of the clones does not appear; measured against another copy, unresolved V genes explain less than half of the discrepancy, and the remainder lacks a known reason. D and trimming were read from the DNA, whereas the V and J calls and clone size are those reported in that table. Within this sample are about 110,000 clones, with roughly 90% of them counted one time only. The ten largest clones represent roughly 5.1% of the sample.

The label giving this sample's time point can be read as: baseline before first vaccination. The vaccinee samples were drawn from two UK trials, COV001 and COV002, one of which was a single-blind randomized controlled phase 2/3 trial testing AZD1222 (ChAdOx1 nCoV-19) in healthy adults. For TCRbeta chain sequencing, PBMC samples were collected from trial participants at day 0 and at day 28 after the second dose. Only a few counts were recorded for this clone. Its specific antigen is unknown. Per-base quality was not reported, and no clone a single base away is much larger than it. Material: peripheral blood, obtained on day 0 of AZD1222 vaccination. This TCR was sampled from an adult in good health.

The sequence in DNA is TGTGCCAGCAGACATTATGAGTCTACTGAAGCTTTCTTT. The translation is CASRHYESTEAFF. The chain employs TRBV6-5 and TRBJ1-1; the D segment cannot be called with confidence. From the germline V gene, CDR1 is MNHEY and CDR2 is SVGAGI. Its CDR3 holds 13 amino acids, cysteine through phenylalanine. The only DNA kept is the CDR3, 39 bases in frame from the first base. Trimming takes 6 bases from V and 5 bases from J, and the germline ends sit 13 bases apart.